This record concerns one TCR beta chain sequence. An oligo carrying a UMI was ligated to the cDNA 3' end. First-round PCR used about 4 cycles and beta primers RC1.1 and RC1.2 covering TRBC1 and TRBC2. In TCRdb, the UMI-ligation and nested PCR reads were re-called with MiXCR into one record per CDR3 protein. Here the sample spans about 30,000 distinct CDR3 sequences, about 7.1% being singletons. The entry originates in a study of quantifying T cell responses using KT2 cells. Turning to the study itself: RNA was reverse transcribed with TCR alpha and beta constant-region primers.

The CDR3 has 12 amino acids. Germline V CDR1 and CDR2: SGHRS, YFSETQ. V gave up 1 base and J gave up 6 bases, with 7 bases separating them. The V gene is TRBV5-1, the J gene TRBJ1-1, with D possibly being TRBD1 (5 bases). The receptor's source is a human donor. The sample was PBMCs spiked with cells of the T cell clone KT2. The CDR3, as DNA: TGCGCCAGCAGCTTGAGGGGCTCTGAAGCTTTCTTT. Translating it yields CASSLRGSEAFF.